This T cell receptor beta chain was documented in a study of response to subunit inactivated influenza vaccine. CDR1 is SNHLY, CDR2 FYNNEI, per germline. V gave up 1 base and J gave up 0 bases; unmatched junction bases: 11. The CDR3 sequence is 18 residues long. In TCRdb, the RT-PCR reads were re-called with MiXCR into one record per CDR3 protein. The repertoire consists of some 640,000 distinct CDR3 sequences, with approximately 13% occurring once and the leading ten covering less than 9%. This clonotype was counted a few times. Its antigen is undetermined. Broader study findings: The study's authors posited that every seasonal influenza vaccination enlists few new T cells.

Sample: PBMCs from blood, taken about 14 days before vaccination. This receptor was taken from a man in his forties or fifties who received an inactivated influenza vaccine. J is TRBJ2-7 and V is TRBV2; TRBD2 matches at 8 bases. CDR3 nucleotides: TGTGCCAGCAGTGAAGATGCGACTAGCGCTTATAGCTCCTACGAGCAGTACTTC. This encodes CASSEDATSAYSSYEQYF.